This TCR beta chain was obtained from a study of CD8 T cells in ankylosing spondylitis. With 0 bases removed from V and 0 bases from J, the gap between germline ends came to 12 bases. The CDR3 consists of 17 residues. Germline loops: CDR1 SGHTA, CDR2 FQGTGA. Each CDR3 protein gets one entry after TCRdb re-called the 5' RACE reads with MiXCR. The repertoire has 30,000 to 45,000 distinct CDR3 sequences, 16% of them found once; the top ten carry over 45%. This clonotype appeared many times. Antigen: not known. Study-level findings and limits: Researchers report that disease-linked clones proved CD8+ and relatively rare in peripheral blood.

This chain joins TRBV7-3 and TRBJ2-1; possibly TRBD2 for D (5 bases). Input material: blood. The TCR was taken from a male donor with ankylosing spondylitis or in good health (not recorded which). CDR3 in DNA: TGTGCCAGCAGCTTAACGGGAGCCGGGAACTCCTACAATGAGCAGTTCTTC. Translating it yields CASSLTGAGNSYNEQFF.